Each of the 14 T cell receptor beta chains below was sequenced from the same sample in a study of blood T cell repertoires in COVID-19. The table came from immunoSEQ multiplex PCR; TCRdb's copy has only in-frame clones and leaves some out. The table includes under 350,000 clones, 65% to 90% detected once. The specimen was PBMCs or T cells enriched from blood (not recorded which). These TCRs come from a woman aged 40 to 50 with acute COVID-19.

This sequence joins TRBV9 and TRBJ1-4, with D tentatively TRBD1 (6 bases). The V end lost 0 bases, the J end lost 4 bases, and 10 bases lay between the germline ends. CDR3 length equals 15 residues. CDR1 is SGDLS and CDR2 is YYNGEE in the germline V gene. The CDR3 loop is CASSVEAGVNEKLFF. Here the CDR3 DNA reads TGTGCCAGCAGCGTAGAAGCAGGGGTTAATGAAAAACTGTTTTTT.

V usage is TRBV5-1 and J usage is TRBJ2-7; 7 bases line up with TRBD1. This CDR3 region has 16 residues. CDR1 and CDR2 from the germline V gene are SGHRS and YFSETQ. V shed 2 bases and J 2 bases; nucleotides not matched to a gene: 10. DNA for the CDR3: TGCGCCAGCAGCTTCCGCCCAGACAGGGTCCCCTACGAGCAGTACTTC. Residues: CASSFRPDRVPYEQYF.

This chain connects TRBV10-3 to TRBJ1-4; D gene uncertain. The germline CDR1 and CDR2 sequences are ENHRY and SYGVKD. The CDR3 is 13 residues long. Trimming left V 2 bases short and J 8 bases short, with 9 bases between. CDR3 region: CAISESTEEKLFF. The CDR3 coding sequence is TGTGCCATCAGTGAGAGTACAGAAGAAAAACTGTTTTTT.

V is TRBV3-1 (or the pseudogene TRBV3-2) and J is TRBJ1-1, with 7 positions matching TRBD1. Germline CDR1 is LGHDT and CDR2 is YNNKEL (reference sequence). The CDR3 consists of 13 residues. V lost 5 bases to trimming and J lost 7 bases; unmatched junction nucleotides: 7. The CDR3 nucleotides read TGTGCCAGCAGCTCCCCGACAGGGATTGAAGCTTTCTTT. Its protein is CASSSPTGIEAFF.

The chain combines TRBV7-2 with TRBJ2-2; 13 nucleotides line up with TRBD2. V trimming: 6 bases; J trimming: 7 bases; junction bases outside the gene matches: 8. Germline V gene lookup returns CDR1 SGHTA and CDR2 FQGNSA. CDR3 length: 16 amino acids. The CDR3 loop reads CASSPGLAGANGELFF. The CDR3 DNA sequence: TGTGCCAGCAGTCCCGGACTAGCGGGAGCTAACGGGGAGCTGTTTTTT.

The rearrangement joins TRBV5-1 to TRBJ1-3; TRBD1 is a possible D gene (5 bases). Per germline, CDR1 SGHRS and CDR2 YFSETQ. Trimming took off 0 bases at V and 0 bases at J, with 10 bases between the two ends. The CDR3 consists of 16 residues. The CDR3 region is CASSLDQGNSGNTIYF. The CDR3 nucleotides read TGCGCCAGCAGCTTGGATCAGGGAAACTCTGGAAACACCATATATTTT.

The chain recombines TRBV12-3 or TRBV12-4 with TRBJ2-7, with no clear D. V was shortened by 2 bases and J by 2 bases, with 4 bases between the two germline ends. This CDR3 has 12 residues. CDR3 residues: CASSLIAYEQYF. The CDR3 DNA reads as TGTGCCAGCAGTTTAATCGCCTACGAGCAGTACTTC.

This sequence joins TRBV5-4 and TRBJ2-1, with 13 nucleotides matching TRBD2. V was clipped by 4 bases and J by 6 bases; unmatched bases: 13. From germline, CDR1 is SGHNT and CDR2 YYREEE (reference sequence). The CDR3 loop spans 18 amino acids. The CDR3: CASSLPLAGGPKANEQFF. CDR3 DNA sequence: TGTGCCAGCAGCCTACCACTAGCGGGAGGGCCTAAGGCCAATGAGCAGTTCTTC.

The V gene is TRBV19, the J gene TRBJ1-6; 9 nucleotides match TRBD1. This CDR3 spans 15 amino acids. J lost 8 bases, V lost 6 bases, and 8 bases had no gene match. CDR1 and CDR2 (germline): LNHDA, SQIVND (reference sequence). The DNA for the CDR3 is TGTGCCAGTAGCGACGGACAGGGGTTTTATTCACCCCTCCACTTT. Protein: CASSDGQGFYSPLHF.

J is TRBJ1-1 and V is TRBV5-1, with TRBD1 as a possible D gene (6 bases). The germline V gene encodes CDR1 SGHRS and CDR2 YFSETQ. The CDR3 consists of 15 residues. Trimming pared 2 bases from V and 4 bases from J, leaving 15 bases between. In DNA form, the CDR3 reads TGCGCCAGCAGCTTACGGGACATTTATATCACTGAAGCTTTCTTT. Translation gives CASSLRDIYITEAFF.

The chain joins TRBV6-2 or TRBV6-3 to TRBJ2-7, with 8 bases matching TRBD1. CDR1 and CDR2 from the germline V gene are MNHEY and SVGEGT. This CDR3 is built from 12 residues. After removal of 6 bases from V and 3 bases from J, the junction contained 1 base not matched to a gene. The CDR3 sequence is CASSDRGYEQYF. The CDR3 DNA follows: TGTGCCAGCAGCGACAGGGGCTACGAGCAGTACTTC.

The V call is TRBV18, the J call TRBJ1-2; no firm D call. This CDR3 is built from 13 residues. Trimming pared 3 bases from V and 8 bases from J, leaving 13 bases between. CDR1 is KGHSH and CDR2 is LQKENI in the germline V gene. This chain's CDR3 is CASSPTPMRGYTF. In nucleotides, the CDR3 is TGTGCCAGCTCACCCACACCTATGAGGGGCTACACCTTC.

This chain joins TRBV10-3 and TRBJ1-2, with 7 positions matching TRBD1. Losses at the gene ends were 0 bases for V and 3 bases for J; bases not matched to a gene: 1. Germline V gene data show CDR1 as ENHRY and CDR2 as SYGVKD. The CDR3 extends over 14 amino acids. The CDR3 DNA reads as TGTGCCATCAGTGAGTCTACAGGGGACTATGGCTACACCTTC. Encoded protein: CAISESTGDYGYTF.

V gene TRBV4-2 combines with J gene TRBJ2-5; tentative D call: TRBD2 (5 bases). This CDR3 region has 16 residues. The germline V gene encodes CDR1 LGHNA and CDR2 YNFKEQ. With 0 bases removed from V and 5 bases from J, the gap between germline ends came to 16 bases. CDR3 nucleotide sequence: TGTGCCAGCAGCCAAGAGGGTGGGGATTCGGGGGAGACCCAGTACTTC. Protein product: CASSQEGGDSGETQYF.